This entry describes one TCR beta chain. Naive CD8 populations comprised CD45RO-negative cells positively selected for CCR7, excluding terminally differentiated effector memory CD45RA+ cells. The data derive from a study of shared clonotypes between healthy human individuals. Libraries were prepared by immunoSEQ multiplex PCR; TCRdb keeps only in-frame clonotypes and omits some of them. In the table there are roughly 1,800,000 clones, less than 95% of which are singletons. Germline CDR1 is SNHLY and CDR2 is FYNNEI. Trimming stripped 2 bases from V and 6 bases from J, with 10 bases between. CDR3 length: 13 residues.

This receptor was taken from a man younger than 30 in good health. Source material: naive CD8+ T cells sorted from blood. The chain combines TRBV2 with TRBJ1-2; tentatively, D is TRBD1 (5 bases). The DNA of the CDR3 is TGTGCCAGCAGTGAAATGGGGCACAATGGCTACACCTTC. Protein: CASSEMGHNGYTF.